Presented here are 17 T cell receptor beta chains from one specimen sequenced in a study of neurological immune-mediated disorders. TCRdb recomputed calls from the 5' RACE reads with MiXCR, one row per CDR3 protein. The profile covers tens of thousands of distinct CDR3 sequences, with about 11% appearing a single time and 6.5% to 8.5% taken by the ten largest. Sample time point: longitudinal time-point 1 (baseline). The specimen sequenced was PBMCs. The receptor source for this set is a male donor with HTLV-1-associated myelopathy (HAM/TSP).

The sample holds many counts of this clonotype. The chain recombines TRBV7-9 with TRBJ1-2, with TRBD1 matching over 8 bases. J was trimmed by 7 bases and V by 5 bases; bases with no gene match: 9. The CDR3 length is 14 residues. The germline gives CDR1 SEHNR, CDR2 FQNEAQ (reference sequence). The CDR3 loop reads CASSPNDRGAGYTF. The CDR3 DNA is TGTGCCAGCAGCCCTAATGACAGGGGCGCTGGCTACACCTTC.

This clonotype was recorded many times. The chain links TRBV7-9 to TRBJ2-1, with D possibly TRBD2 on 6 matching bases. Looked up from germline, CDR1 is SEHNR and CDR2 is FQNEAQ (reference sequence). V shed 3 bases and J shed 0 bases, with 9 bases lying between them. The CDR3 is made up of 15 amino acids. CDR3 region: CASSLAGSSYNEQFF. CDR3 DNA sequence: TGTGCCAGCAGCTTGGCGGGGAGCTCCTACAATGAGCAGTTCTTC.

The chain joins TRBV7-3 to TRBJ2-1; D uncertain. Germline assignment: CDR1 SGHTA and CDR2 FQGTGA. V shed 4 bases and J shed 7 bases, with 11 bases lying between them. The CDR3 covers 13 residues. CDR3 region: CASSSTDGNEQFF. The DNA of the CDR3 is TGTGCCAGCAGCTCTACTGACGGGAATGAGCAGTTCTTC.

This clonotype has at least ten counts. The gene calls are TRBV5-1 and TRBJ1-1, with unresolved D. This CDR3 has 14 amino acids. With 3 bases removed from V and 2 bases from J, the gap between germline ends came to 11 bases. Germline CDR1 is SGHRS and CDR2 is YFSETQ. The CDR3 DNA is TGCGCCAGCAGCTCGATGGGAGCTAACACTGAAGCTTTCTTT. It specifies CASSSMGANTEAFF.

This clonotype came up many times. The rearrangement uses TRBV20-1 and TRBJ1-2; 8 positions agree with TRBD1. Losses at the gene ends were 5 bases for V and 6 bases for J; bases not matched to a gene: 11. CDR3 length: 14 residues. Germline V gene lookup returns CDR1 DFQATT and CDR2 SNEGSKA (reference sequence). In nucleotides, the CDR3 is TGCAGTGCTTCAGAGCCCAGGGGGCGCAATGGCTACACCTTC. Its translation is CSASEPRGRNGYTF.

Note on this clonotype: Just one base apart from a much larger clone, this may be a read error. This chain connects TRBV28 to TRBJ2-1; the match to TRBD2 covers 12 bases. The CDR3 has 16 residues. Germline V gene lookup returns CDR1 MDHEN and CDR2 SYDVKM. CDR3 protein: CAGSSPSGGADNEQFF. The CDR3 DNA sequence: TGTGCCGGCAGCTCCCCTAGCGGGGGGGCCGACAATGAGCAGTTCTTC.

This clonotype was observed at least ten times. The rearrangement links TRBV5-1 to TRBJ2-1; 10 bases map to TRBD2. J lost 4 bases, V lost 3 bases, and 13 bases had no gene match. Germline V gene lookup returns CDR1 SGHRS and CDR2 YFSETQ. The CDR3 has 18 amino acids. CDR3 sequence reads: CASSSLPSERGGYNEQFF. CDR3 DNA sequence: TGCGCCAGCAGCTCCCTCCCTTCAGAGCGGGGGGGGTACAATGAGCAGTTCTTC.

This clonotype came up many times. This chain links TRBV28 with TRBJ2-6; the D is unclear. V was shortened by 6 bases and J by 4 bases, with 7 bases between the two germline ends. CDR3 size: 13 residues. CDR1 and CDR2 (germline): MDHEN, SYDVKM. CDR3 sequence (DNA): TGTGCCAGCAGCCTCCCGGGGGCCAACGTCCTGACTTTC. This translates into CASSLPGANVLTF.

In regard to this clonotype: A read error is likely, as this CDR3 ends without the conserved phenylalanine or tryptophan. V gene TRBV20-1 combines with J gene TRBJ2-7, with D possibly being TRBD1 (8 bases). V dropped 1 base and J dropped 2 bases, with 15 bases sitting between them. The CDR3 contains 15 residues. In germline, CDR1 is DFQATT, CDR2 SNEGSKA (reference sequence). The CDR3 DNA follows: TGCAGTGCTAGAGGGGAGGGACAGGATACCTACGAGCAGTACCTC. This translates into CSARGEGQDTYEQYL.

This clonotype was found many times. The chain couples TRBV7-9 to TRBJ2-7; 7 bases agree with TRBD1. Trimming cost V 6 bases and J 1 base; bases outside gene matches: 6. This CDR3 comprises 14 residues. Germline V gives CDR1 SEHNR, CDR2 FQNEAQ (reference sequence). CDR3 in DNA: TGTGCCAGCAGTTCGCCGGGACAGTCCTACGAGCAGTACTTC. Translated, it gives CASSSPGQSYEQYF.

This clonotype showed up many times. The chain recombines TRBV7-6 with TRBJ2-5, with 8 bases lining up with TRBD1. The CDR3 sequence is 17 residues long. Per the germline V gene, CDR1 is SGHVS and CDR2 is FNYEAQ. After removal of 2 bases from V and 5 bases from J, the junction contained 13 bases not matched to a gene. CDR3 DNA: TGTGCCAGCAGCTTAAGAACGACAGGGGTCCCATCGGAGACCCAGTACTTC. Its translation: CASSLRTTGVPSETQYF.

There are many counts of this clonotype. This chain joins TRBV2 and TRBJ1-5; D unresolved. This CDR3 is 12 amino acids long. Trimming left V 7 bases short and J 2 bases short, with 6 bases between. From germline, CDR1 is SNHLY and CDR2 FYNNEI. The CDR3 DNA reads as TGTGCCAGCACGTCAGGCAATCAGCCCCAGCATTTT. It encodes CASTSGNQPQHF.

This clonotype was found many times. The V call is TRBV28, the J call TRBJ2-1, with 9 bases identical to TRBD2. CDR3 size: 15 residues. Per the germline V gene, CDR1 is MDHEN and CDR2 is SYDVKM. V lost 5 bases to trimming and J lost 4 bases; unmatched junction nucleotides: 6. For the CDR3, the DNA is TGTGCCAGCAGTGATAGCGGGGGAGTGTACAATGAGCAGTTCTTC. Translated: CASSDSGGVYNEQFF.

This clonotype has ten or more counts. The V and J genes are TRBV6-6 and TRBJ1-6; 8 bases fit TRBD1. The CDR3 has 13 amino acids. Germline trimming cut 6 bases from V and 9 bases from J; bases unmatched to any gene: 4. The germline V gene has CDR1 MNHNY and CDR2 SVGAGI (reference sequence). The CDR3 DNA sequence: TGTGCCAGCAGACAGGGGGTTACTTCACCCCTCCACTTT. Amino acids: CASRQGVTSPLHF.

Ten or more counts support this clonotype. This chain connects TRBV19 to TRBJ1-5; no reliable D call. V was clipped by 5 bases and J by 1 base, with 12 bases between them. Germline V gene lookup returns CDR1 LNHDA and CDR2 SQIVND (reference sequence). This CDR3 comprises 15 residues. The CDR3 DNA reads as TGTGCCAGTAGTGAGGGAATAGGGAGCAATCAGCCCCAGCATTTT. It translates to CASSEGIGSNQPQHF.

This clonotype came up many times. The V call is TRBV6-5, the J call TRBJ1-1; D remains ambiguous. V dropped 2 bases and J dropped 1 base, with 8 bases sitting between them. Germline V gives CDR1 MNHEY, CDR2 SVGAGI. CDR3 size: 14 residues. CDR3 in amino acids: CASSYEPTNTEAFF. The CDR3, as DNA: TGTGCCAGCAGTTACGAGCCGACGAACACTGAAGCTTTCTTT.

This clonotype was detected many times. The chain joins TRBV7-6 to TRBJ1-6; D possibly corresponds to TRBD1 (5 bases). The CDR3 sequence is 13 residues long. V lost 1 base, J lost 10 bases, and 8 bases lay in between. CDR1 is SGHVS and CDR2 is FNYEAQ in the germline V gene. CDR3 sequence (DNA): TGTGCCAGCAGCTTAGGACAGATCTCACCCCTCCACTTT. This encodes CASSLGQISPLHF.